The rows below give T cell receptor beta chains drawn from one sample of a study of T cell changes during pregnancy in multiple sclerosis. Repertoires were generated with immunoSEQ multiplex PCR, while TCRdb's copy carries only in-frame clones and drops some. The table records about 50,000 clones, approximately 90% of them present only once. The material was CD8+ T cells from peripheral blood mononuclear cells, obtained after pregnancy. Receptors originate from a female donor with multiple sclerosis, enrolled in a pregnancy study. CDR3s include the opening cysteine and the closing phenylalanine or tryptophan. The D gene is left open where the match is weak. A row's size may be missing; if present it is once, few, many or a size class.

D gene	clone size	V gene	J gene	CDR3 protein	CDR3 DNA
TRBD1	.	TRBV7-7	TRBJ2-2	CASSPTGATGELFF	TGTGCTAGCAGTCCGACAGGGGCGACCGGGGAGCTGTTTTTT
TRBD1	.	TRBV6-6	TRBJ1-5	CASSDRESNQPQHF	TGTGCCAGCAGCGACAGGGAGAGCAATCAGCCCCAGCATTTT
.	once	TRBV29-1	TRBJ1-2	CSVFGLNGGYTF	TGCAGCGTTTTTGGGCTGAATGGAGGCTACACCTTC
.	.	TRBV7-7	TRBJ1-1	CASSLRQGRTEAFF	TGTGCTAGCAGCTTGCGGCAGGGGCGCACTGAAGCTTTCTTT
.	.	TRBV6-6	TRBJ2-3	CASGQESTDTQYF	TGTGCCAGCGGACAAGAAAGCACAGATACGCAGTATTTT
TRBD1	.	TRBV6-6	TRBJ1-4	CASRSISGTVEKLFF	TGTGCCAGCAGATCAATTTCCGGGACAGTCGAAAAACTGTTTTTT
.	.	TRBV4-2	TRBJ1-4	CASSQEQGWEKLFF	TGTGCCAGCAGCCAAGAACAGGGCTGGGAAAAACTGTTTTTT
.	.	TRBV2	TRBJ2-5	CASSREDSYYQETQYF	TGTGCCAGCAGCCGGGAGGACAGTTATTACCAAGAGACCCAGTACTTC
.	.	TRBV13	TRBJ1-1	CASSPPGSLNTEAFF	TGTGCCAGCAGCCCCCCAGGCAGTTTGAACACTGAAGCTTTCTTT
.	.	TRBV2	TRBJ1-1	CASSEMGTPWAEAFF	TGTGCCAGCAGTGAAATGGGGACACCTTGGGCTGAAGCTTTCTTT
.	.	TRBV9	TRBJ1-2	CASSEPRGALGYTF	TGTGCCAGCAGCGAGCCTCGGGGGGCGCTGGGCTACACCTTC
TRBD2	.	TRBV4-1	TRBJ2-3	CASSQVIPSGTPTDTQYF	TGCGCCAGCAGCCAAGTGATCCCTAGCGGGACCCCCACAGATACGCAGTATTTT
TRBD2	.	TRBV13	TRBJ2-5	CASSSRFGGGETQYF	TGTGCCAGCAGCTCCCGCTTTGGGGGAGGGGAGACCCAGTACTTC
.	.	TRBV12-1	TRBJ1-6	CASSSNDREKNNSPLHF	TGTGCCAGCAGCTCGAACGACAGGGAAAAGAATAATTCACCCCTCCACTTT
.	.	TRBV6-5	TRBJ2-5	CASSYLPGVPETQYF	TGTGCCAGCAGTTACTTGCCGGGGGTCCCAGAGACCCAGTACTTC
TRBD1	.	TRBV14	TRBJ1-4	CASSDAGQGWGEKLFF	TGTGCCAGCAGCGATGCGGGACAGGGGTGGGGTGAAAAACTGTTTTTT
.	.	TRBV11-2	TRBJ2-1	CASSWERNEQFF	TGTGCCAGCAGCTGGGAGAGGAATGAGCAGTTCTTC
TRBD1	.	TRBV7-9	TRBJ1-1	CASSPGTGGKLTEAFF	TGTGCCAGCAGCCCTGGGACAGGGGGAAAATTAACTGAAGCTTTCTTT
.	once	TRBV5-1	TRBJ2-3	CASSLASDTQYF	TGCGCCAGCAGCTTGGCCAGTGATACGCAGTATTTT
.	.	TRBV11-3	TRBJ1-1	CASSWPPGHIDTEAFF	TGTGCCAGCAGCTGGCCCCCGGGACACATAGACACTGAAGCTTTCTTT
.	.	TRBV11-3	TRBJ2-7	CASSLFGGYEQYF	TGTGCCAGCAGCTTATTCGGGGGCTACGAGCAGTACTTC
TRBD1	.	TRBV11-2	TRBJ2-3	CASSSQKGASTDTQYF	TGTGCCAGCAGCTCCCAAAAGGGGGCCTCCACAGATACGCAGTATTTT
.	few	TRBV5-1	TRBJ2-7	CASSLGGFEQYF	TGCGCCAGCAGCTTGGGAGGGTTCGAGCAGTACTTC
.	.	TRBV4-1	TRBJ1-1	CASSQDPQVRTEAFF	TGCGCCAGCAGCCAAGATCCCCAGGTACGCACTGAAGCTTTCTTT
TRBD2	.	TRBV6-1	TRBJ2-3	CASSEVLAGGTDTQYF	TGTGCCAGCAGTGAAGTCCTAGCGGGGGGCACAGATACGCAGTATTTT
.	.	TRBV30	TRBJ2-2	CAWTGITGELFF	TGTGCCTGGACAGGGATCACCGGGGAGCTGTTTTTT
.	few	TRBV18	TRBJ2-5	CASSPESQETQYF	TGTGCCAGCTCACCTGAGAGCCAAGAGACCCAGTACTTC
TRBD1	.	TRBV2	TRBJ2-7	CAGDHGTAPNEQYF	TGTGCCGGGGACCATGGGACAGCGCCTAACGAGCAGTACTTC
.	.	TRBV19	TRBJ2-7	CASGDISYEQYF	TGTGCCAGTGGCGACATTTCCTACGAGCAGTACTTC
.	.	TRBV6-1	TRBJ1-4	CASSLDRRIEKLFF	TGTGCCAGCAGCCTGGACAGACGAATTGAAAAACTGTTTTTT
.	few	TRBV13	TRBJ1-1	CATREGNTEAFF	TGTGCCACTAGGGAGGGGAACACTGAAGCTTTCTTT
TRBD1	.	TRBV5-1	TRBJ1-2	CASSLTGGGYGYTF	TGCGCCAGCAGCTTGACAGGGGGAGGCTATGGCTACACCTTC
TRBD1	.	TRBV9	TRBJ2-3	CASSNGDSSLTDTQYF	TGTGCCAGCAGCAACGGGGACAGCTCGCTCACAGATACGCAGTATTTT
TRBD1	.	TRBV27	TRBJ1-2	CASKGQGAGYTF	TGTGCCAGTAAGGGACAGGGGGCCGGCTACACCTTC
.	.	TRBV6-1	TRBJ2-1	CASSDGPDYNEQFF	TGTGCCAGCAGTGATGGTCCAGATTACAATGAGCAGTTCTTC
TRBD1	.	TRBV6-8	TRBJ2-1	CASRSPATGVSHEQFF	TGTGCCAGCAGGAGCCCCGCGACAGGGGTATCCCATGAGCAGTTCTTC
.	once	TRBV29-1	TRBJ1-2	CSVEGEYYGYTF	TGCAGCGTTGAAGGGGAGTACTATGGCTACACCTTC
.	.	TRBV6-1	TRBJ1-6	CASSRRDHDSPLHF	TGTGCCAGCAGTCGGAGGGATCACGATTCACCCCTCCACTTT
.	.	TRBV6-6	TRBJ1-6	CASTHQGTHSPLHF	TGTGCCAGCACCCACCAGGGGACCCATTCACCCCTCCACTTT
.	.	TRBV27	TRBJ2-5	CASSLSGGLQETQYF	TGTGCCAGCAGTTTATCCGGCGGGCTACAAGAGACCCAGTACTTC
.	.	TRBV27	TRBJ2-1	CASFRQRHSSYNEQFF	TGTGCCAGCTTCAGGCAGCGGCACAGCTCCTACAATGAGCAGTTCTTC
TRBD1	many	TRBV29-1	TRBJ1-1	CSVADRGSEAFF	TGCAGCGTCGCCGACAGGGGCTCTGAAGCTTTCTTT
TRBD1	.	TRBV18	TRBJ2-5	CASSPLTGGQETQYF	TGTGCCAGCTCACCATTAACAGGGGGCCAAGAGACCCAGTACTTC
.	.	TRBV13	TRBJ1-6	CASSLGGEDYSPLHF	TGTGCCAGCAGCTTAGGAGGGGAGGATTATTCACCCCTCCACTTT
TRBD1	once	TRBV13	TRBJ1-1	CASSSNRGSTEAFF	TGTGCCAGCAGCTCAAACAGGGGGAGCACTGAAGCTTTCTTT
TRBD2	.	TRBV18	TRBJ2-7	CASSPSRGAGGHSYEQYF	TGTGCCAGCTCACCGAGCCGGGGAGCGGGGGGCCACTCCTACGAGCAGTACTTC